This is a list of T cell receptor beta chains from one sample in a study of control samples from healthy donors and cancer patients. Method: immunoSEQ multiplex PCR; TCRdb's copy keeps in-frame clones and lacks some. The profile shows over 150,000 clones, 80% to 95% of them singletons. Sample: blood. Receptors originate from a woman in her thirties or forties in good health. Both conserved end residues are part of each CDR3.

CASSLTEGVKAFF 13 TRBV3-1/TRBV3-2
CATSRASGREGETQYF 16 TRBV15
CASSQGGGEKLFF 13 TRBV27
CASSLGWGGTGELFF 15 TRBV11-2
CASSGESFEQFF 12 TRBV10-2
CASSQDAGEAGGYTF 15 TRBV4-1
CASSLSAVGETQYF 14 TRBV27
CASSFKAADTQYF 13 TRBV27
CASSLGNNEQFF 12 TRBV7-9
CASSFGNRGRQPQHF 15 TRBV11-2
CASSRPPWNQPQHF 14 TRBV19
CASRGMNTEAFF 12 TRBV12-3/TRBV12-4
CASSLEGYEQYF 12 TRBV12-3/TRBV12-4
CASSPMLGTQYF 12 TRBV7-2
CASSYSEGWASPLHF 15 TRBV6-5
CASSLAGYSNQPQHF 15 TRBV7-2
CASSHLGDAGELFF 14 TRBV5-6
CASSHLTGDLRNTIYF 16 TRBV4-1
CASSYSDSEEKLFF 14 TRBV6-6